This T cell receptor (beta chain) was sequenced during a study of T-cell reconstitution after alpha-beta-depleted transplantation in children. Germline V lookup: CDR1 MGHRA, CDR2 YSYEKL. The junction had 9 bases not matched to a gene; V was cut back by 4 bases and J by 3 bases. The CDR3 totals 15 residues. This clonotype was observed a few times. Using unique molecular identifiers, the investigators prepared the TCRbeta library. Each CDR3 protein is one row after TCRdb ran MiXCR on the PCR reads. The sample records about 540,000 distinct CDR3 sequences, about a sixth being singletons. The TCR sequence derives from a human donor who donated a stem cell graft to a child with acute lymphoblastic leukemia. The genes are TRBV4-1 and TRBJ2-7; 7 bases are shared with TRBD2. Source: PBMCs from the stem cell graft donor, taken from the stem cell graft. The CDR3 protein is CASSPRDYLNYEQYF. The CDR3 nucleotides are TGCGCCAGCAGCCCCCGGGACTACCTAAACTACGAGCAGTACTTC.